The entry below describes one T cell receptor (beta chain). Data came from immunoSEQ multiplex PCR; TCRdb stores just in-frame clones and leaves some out. This sample has under 250,000 clones, with 83% found just once. This sample was included in a study of blood T cell repertoires in COVID-19. Turning to the study itself: Acute and convalescent COVID-19 samples came from the United States, Italy and Spain. PBMCs, B-cell-depleted T cells, or T cells were the source of the cDNA or gDNA that made up the material.

The CDR3 spans 13 residues. Trimming removed 5 bases at V and 4 bases at J, with 12 bases between. This receptor was taken from a woman aged 40 to 50 with active or convalescent COVID-19. V and J are TRBV12-3 or TRBV12-4 and TRBJ2-7; maybe TRBD1 (5 bases). Material: peripheral blood. CDR3 region: CASSRQRIYEQYF. CDR3 sequence (DNA): TGTGCCAGCAGTCGACAGAGGATATACGAGCAGTACTTC.